This T cell receptor beta chain derives from a study of OX40 agonist ivuxolimab in advanced cancers. Whole-study context: The dose-escalation cohort had hepatocellular carcinoma, melanoma, renal cell or head and neck cancer. Study conclusions and caveats: By week 6 at 0.1 to 3.0 mg/kg, blood CD4+ and CD8+ T cells had expanded clonally.

Assay used: immunoSEQ multiplex PCR; TCRdb lists only in-frame clones, some missing. Among 11,000 to 15,000 clones listed, roughly 77% were seen once. The CDR3 spans 13 residues. V was pared by 0 bases and J by 4 bases, with 2 bases of the junction left unmatched. The germline V gene has CDR1 SQVTM and CDR2 ANQGSEA. Remarks on this clone: The antigen is not known.

This TCR was recovered from an adult with an advanced solid tumor such as melanoma, head and neck, liver or kidney cancer. This sample comprised CD4+ or CD8+ T cells sorted from blood, obtained in a trial of the OX40 agonist ivuxolimab. V gene TRBV29-1 combines with J gene TRBJ1-2; TRBD1 matches 7 bases. This CDR3 reads CSVEDPGGYGYTF. The DNA of the CDR3 is TGCAGCGTTGAAGATCCAGGGGGCTATGGCTACACCTTC. The variable domain in full, with the rest retrieved from reference TRBV29-1 and TRBJ1-2, is SAVISQKPSRDICQRGTSLTIQCQVDSQVTMMFWYRQQPGQSLTLIATANQGSEATYESGFVIDKFPISRPNLTFSTLTVSNMSPEDSSIYLCSVEDPGGYGYTFGSGTRLTVV.